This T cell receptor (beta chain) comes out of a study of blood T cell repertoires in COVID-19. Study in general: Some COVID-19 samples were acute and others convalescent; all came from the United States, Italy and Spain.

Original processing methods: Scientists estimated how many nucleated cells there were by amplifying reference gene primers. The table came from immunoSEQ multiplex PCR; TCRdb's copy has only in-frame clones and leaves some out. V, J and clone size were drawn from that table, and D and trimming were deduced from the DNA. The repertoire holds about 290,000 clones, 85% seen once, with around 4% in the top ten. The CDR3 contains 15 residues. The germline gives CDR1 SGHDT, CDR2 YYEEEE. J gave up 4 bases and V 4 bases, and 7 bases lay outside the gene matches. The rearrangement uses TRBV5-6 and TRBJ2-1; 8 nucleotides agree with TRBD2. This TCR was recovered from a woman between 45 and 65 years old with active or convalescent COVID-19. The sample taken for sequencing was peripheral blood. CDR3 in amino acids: CASSVGLEKYNEQFF. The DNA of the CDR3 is TGTGCCAGCAGCGTGGGACTAGAAAAGTACAATGAGCAGTTCTTC. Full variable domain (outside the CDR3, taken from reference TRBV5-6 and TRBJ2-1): DAGVTQSPTHLIKTRGQQVTLRCSPKSGHDTVSWYQQALGQGPQFIFQYYEEEERQRGNFPDRFSGHQFPNYSSELNVNALLLGDSALYLCASSVGLEKYNEQFFGPGTRLTVL.